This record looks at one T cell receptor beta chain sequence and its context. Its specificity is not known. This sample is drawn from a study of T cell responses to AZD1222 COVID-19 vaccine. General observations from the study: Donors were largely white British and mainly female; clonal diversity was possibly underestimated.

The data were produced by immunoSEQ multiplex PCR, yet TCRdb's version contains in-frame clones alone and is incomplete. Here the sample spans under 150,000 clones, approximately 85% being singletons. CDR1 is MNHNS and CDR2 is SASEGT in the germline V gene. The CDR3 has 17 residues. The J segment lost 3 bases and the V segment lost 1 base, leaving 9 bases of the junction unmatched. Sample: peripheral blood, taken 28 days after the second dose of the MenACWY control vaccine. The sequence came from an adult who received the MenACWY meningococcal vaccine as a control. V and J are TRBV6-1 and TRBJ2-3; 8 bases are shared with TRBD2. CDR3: CASSEVRKTSATDTQYF. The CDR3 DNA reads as TGTGCCAGCAGTGAAGTACGAAAGACTAGCGCTACAGATACGCAGTATTTT.